The rows below give T cell receptor beta chains drawn from one sample of a study of blood T cell repertoires in COVID-19. Using immunoSEQ multiplex PCR, the repertoire was profiled, and TCRdb retains in-frame clones only, with some absent. The repertoire holds roughly 300,000 clones, with approximately 84% as singletons. Sequencing was done on a sample of peripheral blood. The receptors derive from a human donor with COVID-19, enrolled during active disease. The donor label of this sample is uncertain. Both conserved end residues are part of each CDR3. A D gene is named only where the DNA matches it firmly. Expanded clones are given a class, and other clones once, few, many or no size at all.

length: 16
D: .
V: TRBV11-2
J: TRBJ2-3
size: .
DNA: TGTGCCAGCAGCTCGCAGACAGGTTCCCTCACAGATACGCAGTATTTT
CDR3: CASSSQTGSLTDTQYF

length: 13
D: .
V: TRBV5-4
J: TRBJ2-7
size: once
DNA: TGTGCCAGCAGCGCCCGGGACTCTTGGGAGCAGTACTTC
CDR3: CASSARDSWEQYF

length: 12
D: .
V: TRBV5-8
J: TRBJ1-2
size: few
DNA: TGTGCCAGCAGTCCCAGGGGTTATGGCTACACCTTC
CDR3: CASSPRGYGYTF

length: 13
D: .
V: TRBV28
J: TRBJ1-1
size: .
DNA: TGTGCCAGCAGTTTAACTCCGGGACTTGAAGCTTTCTTT
CDR3: CASSLTPGLEAFF

length: 15
D: .
V: TRBV18
J: TRBJ1-1
size: .
DNA: TGTGCCAGCTCACCCCGGGCAGGGGTGAACACTGAAGCTTTCTTT
CDR3: CASSPRAGVNTEAFF

length: 12
D: TRBD1
V: TRBV19
J: TRBJ1-2
size: .
DNA: TGTGCCAGTAGCTTGAGGACAGGGGGCTACACCTTC
CDR3: CASSLRTGGYTF

length: 13
D: .
V: TRBV5-1
J: TRBJ2-1
size: .
DNA: TGCGCCAGCAGCTTGGACGGAGCCAATGAGCAGTTCTTC
CDR3: CASSLDGANEQFF

length: 16
D: .
V: TRBV12-5
J: TRBJ2-3
size: .
DNA: TGTGCTAGTGGTTCCCCAACTACCTGGGGCACAGATACGCAGTATTTT
CDR3: CASGSPTTWGTDTQYF

length: 13
D: .
V: TRBV18
J: TRBJ1-1
size: .
DNA: TGTGCCAGCTCACTGGCCGAGAACACTGAAGCTTTCTTT
CDR3: CASSLAENTEAFF

length: 14
D: TRBD1
V: TRBV9
J: TRBJ1-1
size: few
DNA: TGTGCCAGCGGGCCCGGGACAGGGTCCACTGAAGCTTTCTTT
CDR3: CASGPGTGSTEAFF

length: 15
D: TRBD2
V: TRBV2
J: TRBJ2-1
size: .
DNA: TGTGCCAGCAGCATTGGGACTAGCTCAAACAATGAGCAGTTCTTC
CDR3: CASSIGTSSNNEQFF

length: 14
D: .
V: TRBV2
J: TRBJ2-3
size: .
DNA: TGTGCCAGCACACGGGACTCTAGCACAGATACGCAGTATTTT
CDR3: CASTRDSSTDTQYF

length: 13
D: TRBD1
V: TRBV6-5
J: TRBJ2-7
size: .
DNA: TGTGCCAGCAGAGGGACAGGGAACAACGAGCAGTACTTC
CDR3: CASRGTGNNEQYF

length: 13
D: .
V: TRBV29-1
J: TRBJ2-6
size: once
DNA: TGCAGCGTTGACTCTTTTGGGGCCAACGTCCTGACTTTC
CDR3: CSVDSFGANVLTF

length: 14
D: .
V: TRBV14
J: TRBJ1-2
size: .
DNA: TGTGCCAGCAGCCAAGGTCAACAGGGTTATGGCTACACCTTC
CDR3: CASSQGQQGYGYTF

length: 14
D: TRBD2
V: TRBV7-2
J: TRBJ2-7
size: .
DNA: TGTGCCAGCAGCTTAAGACTAGCGGGAGCCGAGCAGTACTTC
CDR3: CASSLRLAGAEQYF

length: 16
D: .
V: TRBV5-1
J: TRBJ1-4
size: .
DNA: TGCGCCAGCAGCTTCCAAGGGTGGGGGGACCACGAAAAACTGTTTTTT
CDR3: CASSFQGWGDHEKLFF

length: 17
D: TRBD2
V: TRBV24-1
J: TRBJ2-2
size: .
DNA: TGTGCCACCAGTGATAATAGTGCTAGCGGGAGATCTGGGGAGCTGTTTTTT
CDR3: CATSDNSASGRSGELFF

length: 15
D: .
V: TRBV28
J: TRBJ1-3
size: once
DNA: TGTGCCAGCAGTTTACAGAGACTCTCTGGAAACACCATATATTTT
CDR3: CASSLQRLSGNTIYF

length: 15
D: .
V: TRBV6-2/TRBV6-3
J: TRBJ1-2
size: once
DNA: TGTGCCAGCAGTTACGACCGGACGGGGAACTATGGCTACACCTTC
CDR3: CASSYDRTGNYGYTF

length: 16
D: .
V: TRBV11-3
J: TRBJ2-3
size: .
DNA: TGTGCCAGCAGCTTAGCAACGGGAGTTCAGTGGGATACGCAGTATTTT
CDR3: CASSLATGVQWDTQYF

length: 14
D: .
V: TRBV5-4
J: TRBJ2-3
size: .
DNA: TGTGCCAGCAGCTTAGCAGGTAGCACAGATACGCAGTATTTT
CDR3: CASSLAGSTDTQYF

length: 16
D: TRBD1
V: TRBV11-1
J: TRBJ2-7
size: .
DNA: TGTGCCAGCAGCTTGGACCGGGACAGGGGCCTGGACGAGCAGTACTTC
CDR3: CASSLDRDRGLDEQYF

length: 16
D: .
V: TRBV28
J: TRBJ1-2
size: .
DNA: TGTGCCAGCAGGGCGACCGGGGGAAGAGCTAACTATGGCTACACCTTC
CDR3: CASRATGGRANYGYTF